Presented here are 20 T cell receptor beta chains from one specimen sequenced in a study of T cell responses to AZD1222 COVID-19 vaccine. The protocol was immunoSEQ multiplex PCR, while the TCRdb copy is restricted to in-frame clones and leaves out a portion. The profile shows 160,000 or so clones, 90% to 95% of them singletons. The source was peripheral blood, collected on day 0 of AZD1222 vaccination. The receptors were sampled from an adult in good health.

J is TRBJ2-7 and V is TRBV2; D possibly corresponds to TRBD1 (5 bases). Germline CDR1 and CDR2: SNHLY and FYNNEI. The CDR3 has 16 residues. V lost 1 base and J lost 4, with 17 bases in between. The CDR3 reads CASSEGVGPLVYEQYF. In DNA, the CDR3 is TGTGCCAGCAGTGAAGGCGTGGGGCCCCTAGTATACGAGCAGTACTTC.

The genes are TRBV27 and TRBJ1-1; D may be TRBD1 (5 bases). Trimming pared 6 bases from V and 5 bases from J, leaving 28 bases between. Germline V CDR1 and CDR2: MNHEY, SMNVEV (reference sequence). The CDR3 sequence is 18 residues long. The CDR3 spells CASSDHLGREVPRTEAFF. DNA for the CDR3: TGTGCCAGCAGCGACCACCTGGGCAGGGAGGTCCCTAGGACTGAAGCTTTCTTT.

The CDR3 protein is CASSLGLVNEQYF. The CDR3 nucleotides read TGTGCCAGCAGCTTAGGTCTCGTAAACGAGCAGTACTTC. The chain recombines TRBV11-2 with TRBJ2-7; D is undetermined. Trimming took 1 base from V and 5 from J, leaving 9 bases between them. The CDR3 loop spans 13 amino acids. CDR1 is SGHAT, CDR2 FQNNGV, per germline.

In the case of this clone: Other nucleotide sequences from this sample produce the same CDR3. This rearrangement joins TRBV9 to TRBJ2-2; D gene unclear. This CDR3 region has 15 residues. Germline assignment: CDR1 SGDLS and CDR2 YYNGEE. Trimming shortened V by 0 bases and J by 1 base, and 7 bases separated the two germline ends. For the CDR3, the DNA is TGTGCCAGCAGCGTAGTTGTAGGGAACACCGGGGAGCTGTTTTTT. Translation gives CASSVVVGNTGELFF.

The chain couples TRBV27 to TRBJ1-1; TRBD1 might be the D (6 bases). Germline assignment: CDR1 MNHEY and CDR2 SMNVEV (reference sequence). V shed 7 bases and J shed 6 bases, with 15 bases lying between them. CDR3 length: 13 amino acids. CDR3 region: CASTDSFGSEAFF. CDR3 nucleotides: TGTGCCAGCACGGACAGTTTCGGGTCTGAAGCTTTCTTT.

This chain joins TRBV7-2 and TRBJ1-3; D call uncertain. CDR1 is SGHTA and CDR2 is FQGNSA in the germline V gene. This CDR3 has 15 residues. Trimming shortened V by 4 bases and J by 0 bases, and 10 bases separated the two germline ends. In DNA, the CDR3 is TGTGCCAGCAGCTCCCAAGCAGTCTCTGGAAACACCATATATTTT. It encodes CASSSQAVSGNTIYF. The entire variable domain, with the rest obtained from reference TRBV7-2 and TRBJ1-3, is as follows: GAGVSQSPSNKVTEKGKDVELRCDPISGHTALYWYRQSLGQGLEFLIYFQGNSAPDKSGLPSDRFSAERTGGSVSTLTIQRTQQEDSAVYLCASSSQAVSGNTIYFGEGSWLTVV.

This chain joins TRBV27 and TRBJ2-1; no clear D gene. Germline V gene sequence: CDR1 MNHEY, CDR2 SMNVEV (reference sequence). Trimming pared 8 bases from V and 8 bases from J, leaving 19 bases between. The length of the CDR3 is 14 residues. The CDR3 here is CASGFSRRSDEQFF. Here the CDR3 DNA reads TGTGCCAGCGGATTTTCCCGAAGGTCGGATGAGCAGTTCTTC.

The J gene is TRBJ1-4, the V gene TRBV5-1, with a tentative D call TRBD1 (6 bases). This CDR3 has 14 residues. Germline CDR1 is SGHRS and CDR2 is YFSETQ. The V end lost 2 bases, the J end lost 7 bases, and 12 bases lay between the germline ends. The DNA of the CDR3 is TGCGCCAGCAGCTTAACCAGGGGCGGTGAAAAACTGTTTTTT. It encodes CASSLTRGGEKLFF. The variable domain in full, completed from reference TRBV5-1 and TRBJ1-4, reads KAGVTQTPRYLIKTRGQQVTLSCSPISGHRSVSWYQQTPGQGLQFLFEYFSETQRNKGNFPGRFSGRQFSNSRSEMNVSTLELGDSALYLCASSLTRGGEKLFFGSGTQLSVL.

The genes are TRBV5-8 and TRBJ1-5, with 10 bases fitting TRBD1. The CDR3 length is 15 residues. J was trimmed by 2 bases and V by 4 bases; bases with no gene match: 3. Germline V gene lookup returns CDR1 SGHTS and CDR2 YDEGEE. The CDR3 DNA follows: TGTGCCAGCAGCAAAGGGACAGGGGGCAATCAGCCCCAGCATTTT. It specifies CASSKGTGGNQPQHF.

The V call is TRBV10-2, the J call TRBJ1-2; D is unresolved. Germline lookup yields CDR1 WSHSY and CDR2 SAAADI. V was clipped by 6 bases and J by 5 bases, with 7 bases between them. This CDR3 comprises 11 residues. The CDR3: CASRGLYGYTF. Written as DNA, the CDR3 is TGCGCCAGCAGAGGACTGTATGGCTACACCTTC.

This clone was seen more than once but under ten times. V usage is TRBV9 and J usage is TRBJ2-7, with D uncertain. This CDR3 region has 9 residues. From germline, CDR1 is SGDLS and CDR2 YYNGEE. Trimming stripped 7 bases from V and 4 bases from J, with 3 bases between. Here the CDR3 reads CASRYEQYF. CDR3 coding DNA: TGTGCCAGCCGTTACGAGCAGTACTTC.

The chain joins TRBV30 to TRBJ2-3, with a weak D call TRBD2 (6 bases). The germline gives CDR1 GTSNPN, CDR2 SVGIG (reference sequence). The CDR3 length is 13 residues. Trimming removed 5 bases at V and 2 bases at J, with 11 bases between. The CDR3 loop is CAWGRGTTDTQYF. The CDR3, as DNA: TGTGCCTGGGGACGGGGGACCACAGATACGCAGTATTTT. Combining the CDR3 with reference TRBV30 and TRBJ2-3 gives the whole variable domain SQTIHQWPATLVQPVGSPLSLECTVEGTSNPNLYWYRQAAGRGLQLLFYSVGIGQISSEVPQNLSASRPQDRQFILSSKKLLLSDSGFYLCAWGRGTTDTQYFGPGTRLTVL.

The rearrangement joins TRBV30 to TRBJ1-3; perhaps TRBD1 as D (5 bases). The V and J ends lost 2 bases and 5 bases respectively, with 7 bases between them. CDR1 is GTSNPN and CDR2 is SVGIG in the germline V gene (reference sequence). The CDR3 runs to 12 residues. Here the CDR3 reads CAWSPDRNTIYF. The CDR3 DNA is TGTGCCTGGAGTCCGGACAGAAACACCATATATTTT.

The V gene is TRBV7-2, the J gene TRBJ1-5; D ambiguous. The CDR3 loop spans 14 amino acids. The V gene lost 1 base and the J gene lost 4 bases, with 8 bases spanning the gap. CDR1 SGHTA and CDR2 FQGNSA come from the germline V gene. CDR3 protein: CASSLGRFNQPQHF. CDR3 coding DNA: TGTGCCAGCAGCTTAGGTCGGTTTAATCAGCCCCAGCATTTT.

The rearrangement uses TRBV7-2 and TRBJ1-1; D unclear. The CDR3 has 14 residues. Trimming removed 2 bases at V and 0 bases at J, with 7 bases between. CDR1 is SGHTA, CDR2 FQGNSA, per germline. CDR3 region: CASSLNSLNTEAFF. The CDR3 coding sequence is TGTGCCAGCAGCTTAAACAGTCTGAACACTGAAGCTTTCTTT.

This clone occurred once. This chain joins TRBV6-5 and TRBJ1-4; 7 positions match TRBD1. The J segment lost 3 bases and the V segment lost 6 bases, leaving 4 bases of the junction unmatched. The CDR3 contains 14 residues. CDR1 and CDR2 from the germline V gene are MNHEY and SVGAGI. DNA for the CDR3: TGTGCCAGCAGAGACAGGGTTGCTAATGAAAAACTGTTTTTT. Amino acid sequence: CASRDRVANEKLFF.

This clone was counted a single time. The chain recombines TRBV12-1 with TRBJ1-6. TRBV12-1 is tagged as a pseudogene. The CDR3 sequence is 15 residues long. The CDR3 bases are TGTGCCAGCAGCTTTGGTTGGCGGAAACATTCACCCCTCCACTTT. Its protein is CASSFGWRKHSPLHF.

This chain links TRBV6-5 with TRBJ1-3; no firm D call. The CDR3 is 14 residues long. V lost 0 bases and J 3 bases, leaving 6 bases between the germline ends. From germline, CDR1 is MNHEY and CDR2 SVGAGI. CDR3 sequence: CASSYSIGGNTIYF. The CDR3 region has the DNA TGTGCCAGCAGTTACTCGATTGGTGGAAACACCATATATTTT.

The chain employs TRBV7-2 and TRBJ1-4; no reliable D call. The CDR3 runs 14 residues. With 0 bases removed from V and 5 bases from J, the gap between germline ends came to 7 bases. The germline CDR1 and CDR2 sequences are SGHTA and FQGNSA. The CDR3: CASSLAVENEKLFF. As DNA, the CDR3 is TGTGCCAGCAGCTTAGCAGTCGAAAATGAAAAACTGTTTTTT.

The CDR3 region has the DNA TGTGCCAGCAGCGGGCAGAACAAAAATTCACCCCTCCACTTT. Its translation: CASSGQNKNSPLHF. This rearrangement joins TRBV3-1 (or the pseudogene TRBV3-2) to TRBJ1-6; the D is unclear. This CDR3 contains 14 residues. Trimming left V 5 bases short and J 7 bases short, with 12 bases between. The germline V gene encodes CDR1 LGHDT and CDR2 YNNKEL (reference sequence).